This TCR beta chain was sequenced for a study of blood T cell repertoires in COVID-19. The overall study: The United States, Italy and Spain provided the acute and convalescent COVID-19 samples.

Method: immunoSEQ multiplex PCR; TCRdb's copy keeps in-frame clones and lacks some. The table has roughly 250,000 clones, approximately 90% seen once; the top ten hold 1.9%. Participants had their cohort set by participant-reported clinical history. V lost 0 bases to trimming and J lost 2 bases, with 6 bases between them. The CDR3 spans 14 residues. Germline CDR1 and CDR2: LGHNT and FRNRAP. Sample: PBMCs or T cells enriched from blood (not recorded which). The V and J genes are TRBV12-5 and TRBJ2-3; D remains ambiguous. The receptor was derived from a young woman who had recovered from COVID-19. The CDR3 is CASGLVGNTDTQYF. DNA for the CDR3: TGTGCTAGTGGTTTGGTTGGCAACACAGATACGCAGTATTTT.